The T cell receptor (beta chain) described here comes from a study of T cell changes during pregnancy in multiple sclerosis. The CDR3 length is 12 residues. Trimming shortened V by 5 bases and J by 7 bases, and 11 bases separated the two germline ends. Germline CDR1 SGHDT, CDR2 YYEEEE. Only in-frame clones appear in the TCRdb table, and some are missing; sequencing was by immunoSEQ multiplex PCR. The table lists about 110,000 clones, approximately 90% of them singletons. The sequence was collected from a female donor with multiple sclerosis, enrolled in a pregnancy study. The chain is built from TRBV5-6 and TRBJ2-3; D might be TRBD1 (5 bases). Sequences were derived from peripheral blood, sampled after pregnancy. The CDR3 DNA reads as TGTGCCAGCAGGCAAGGGGCAAATACGCAGTATTTT. Its translation is CASRQGANTQYF.